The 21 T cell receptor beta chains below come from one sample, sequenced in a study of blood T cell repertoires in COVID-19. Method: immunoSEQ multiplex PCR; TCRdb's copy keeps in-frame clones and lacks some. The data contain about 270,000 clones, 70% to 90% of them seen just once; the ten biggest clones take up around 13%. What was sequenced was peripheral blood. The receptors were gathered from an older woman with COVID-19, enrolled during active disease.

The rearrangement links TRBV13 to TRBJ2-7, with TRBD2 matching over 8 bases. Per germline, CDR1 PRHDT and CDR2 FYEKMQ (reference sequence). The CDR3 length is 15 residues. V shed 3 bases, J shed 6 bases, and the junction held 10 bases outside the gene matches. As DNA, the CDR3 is TGTGCCAGCAGCTTTCCCTCTCAAAGCGGGGGCGAGCAGTACTTC. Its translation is CASSFPSQSGGEQYF.

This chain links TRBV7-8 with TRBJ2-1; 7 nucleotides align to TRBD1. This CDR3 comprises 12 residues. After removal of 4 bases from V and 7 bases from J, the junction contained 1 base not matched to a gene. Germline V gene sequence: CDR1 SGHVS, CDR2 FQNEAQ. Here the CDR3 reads CASSSGGNEQFF. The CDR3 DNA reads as TGTGCCAGCAGCTCAGGGGGAAATGAGCAGTTCTTC.

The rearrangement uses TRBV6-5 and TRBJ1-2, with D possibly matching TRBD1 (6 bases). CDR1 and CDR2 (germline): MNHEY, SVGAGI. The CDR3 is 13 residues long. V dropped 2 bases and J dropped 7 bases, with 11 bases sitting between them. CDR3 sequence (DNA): TGTGCCAGCAGTTACCTACAGGGCGGTGGCTACACCTTC. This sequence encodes CASSYLQGGGYTF.

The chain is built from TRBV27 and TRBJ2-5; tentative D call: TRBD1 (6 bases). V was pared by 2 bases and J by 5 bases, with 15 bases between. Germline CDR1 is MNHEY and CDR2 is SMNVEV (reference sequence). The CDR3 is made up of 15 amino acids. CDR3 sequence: CASSLDPGGRETQYF. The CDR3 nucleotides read TGTGCCAGCAGTTTAGATCCTGGGGGCCGGGAGACCCAGTACTTC.

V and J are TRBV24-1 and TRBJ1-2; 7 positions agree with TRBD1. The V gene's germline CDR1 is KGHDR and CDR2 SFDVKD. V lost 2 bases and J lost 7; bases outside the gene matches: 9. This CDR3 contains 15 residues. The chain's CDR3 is CATSDSRLGGIGYTF. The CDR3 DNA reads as TGTGCCACCAGTGATTCCCGGTTAGGGGGCATTGGCTACACCTTC.

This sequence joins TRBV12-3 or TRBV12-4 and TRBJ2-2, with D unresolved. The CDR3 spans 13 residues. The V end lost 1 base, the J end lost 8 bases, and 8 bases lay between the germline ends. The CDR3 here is CASSLDSTGELFF. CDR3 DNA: TGTGCCAGCAGTTTAGACAGTACAGGGGAGCTGTTTTTT.

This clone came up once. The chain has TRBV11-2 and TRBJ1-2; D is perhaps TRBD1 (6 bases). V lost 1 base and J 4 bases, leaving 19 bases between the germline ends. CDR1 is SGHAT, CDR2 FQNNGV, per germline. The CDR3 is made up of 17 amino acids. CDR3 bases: TGTGCCAGCAGCTTAGGGGGCATCCTAAGACAGGCCTATGGCTACACCTTC. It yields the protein CASSLGGILRQAYGYTF. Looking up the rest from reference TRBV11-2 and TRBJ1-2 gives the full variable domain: EAGVAQSPRYKIIEKRQSVAFWCNPISGHATLYWYQQILGQGPKLLIQFQNNGVVDDSQLPKDRFSAERLKGVDSTLKIQPAKLEDSAVYLCASSLGGILRQAYGYTFGSGTRLTVV.

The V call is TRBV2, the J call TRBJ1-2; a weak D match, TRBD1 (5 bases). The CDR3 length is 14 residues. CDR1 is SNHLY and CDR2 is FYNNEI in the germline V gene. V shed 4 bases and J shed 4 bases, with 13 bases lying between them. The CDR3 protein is CASSVVRQLYGYTF. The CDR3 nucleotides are TGTGCCAGCAGTGTGGTGAGACAGCTCTATGGCTACACCTTC.

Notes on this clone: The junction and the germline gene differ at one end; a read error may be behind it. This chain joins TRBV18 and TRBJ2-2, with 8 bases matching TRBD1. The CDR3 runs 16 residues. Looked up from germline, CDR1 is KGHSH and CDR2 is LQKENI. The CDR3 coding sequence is TGTGCTAGCTCACCGAACCAGGGGGCTAACACCGGGGAGCTGTTTTTT. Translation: CASSPNQGANTGELFF. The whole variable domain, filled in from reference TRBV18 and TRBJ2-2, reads NAGVMQNPRHLVRRRGQEARLRCSPMKGHSHVYWYRQLPEEGLKFMVYLQKENIIDESGMPKERFSAEFPKEGPSILRIQQVVRGDSAAYFCASSPNQGANTGELFFGEGSRLTVL.

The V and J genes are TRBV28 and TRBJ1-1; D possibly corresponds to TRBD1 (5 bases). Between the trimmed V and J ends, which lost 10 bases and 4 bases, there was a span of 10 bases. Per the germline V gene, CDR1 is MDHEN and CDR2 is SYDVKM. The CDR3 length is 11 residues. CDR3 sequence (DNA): TGTGCCACGGACAAACTCACTGAAGCTTTCTTT. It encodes CATDKLTEAFF. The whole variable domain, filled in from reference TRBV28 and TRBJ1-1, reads DVKVTQSSRYLVKRTGEKVFLECVQDMDHENMFWYRQDPGLGLRLIYFSYDVKMKEKGDIPEGYSVSREKKERFSLILESASTNQTSMYLCATDKLTEAFFGQGTRLTVV.

CDR3 nucleotides: TGCGCCAGCAGCCAGCGACAGGGAACCTACGAGCAGTACTTC. It translates to CASSQRQGTYEQYF. The chain combines TRBV4-3 with TRBJ2-7; 7 nucleotides agree with TRBD1. After removal of 3 bases from V and 2 bases from J, the junction contained 4 bases not matched to a gene. Germline CDR1 LGHNA, CDR2 YSLEER. This CDR3 spans 14 amino acids.

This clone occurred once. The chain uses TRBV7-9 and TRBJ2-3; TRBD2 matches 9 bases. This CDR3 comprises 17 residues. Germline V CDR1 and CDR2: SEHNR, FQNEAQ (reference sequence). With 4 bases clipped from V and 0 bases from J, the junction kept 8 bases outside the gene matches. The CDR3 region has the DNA TGTGCCAGCAGCTCTTTAGCGGGGGCTGCTAGCACAGATACGCAGTATTTT. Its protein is CASSSLAGAASTDTQYF.

The CDR3 DNA follows: TGCGCCAGCAGTGCCACCGGGACTCCAAAAGAGACCCAGTACTTC. Its protein product is CASSATGTPKETQYF. V is TRBV10-1 and J is TRBJ2-5; the D gene is possibly TRBD2 (6 bases). Germline assignment: CDR1 WNHNN and CDR2 SYGVQD (reference sequence). The CDR3 contains 15 residues. Trimming took 4 bases from V and 3 from J, leaving 15 bases between them.

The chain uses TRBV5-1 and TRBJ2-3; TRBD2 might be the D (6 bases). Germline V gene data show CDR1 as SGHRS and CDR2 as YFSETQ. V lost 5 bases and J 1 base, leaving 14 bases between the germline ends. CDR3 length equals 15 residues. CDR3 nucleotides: TGCGCCAGCAGTCCCCTTGCGGGGCGCACAGATACGCAGTATTTT. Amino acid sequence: CASSPLAGRTDTQYF.

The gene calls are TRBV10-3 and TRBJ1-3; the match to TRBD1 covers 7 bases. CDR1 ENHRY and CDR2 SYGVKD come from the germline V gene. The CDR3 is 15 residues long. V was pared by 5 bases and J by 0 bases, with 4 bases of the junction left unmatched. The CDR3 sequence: CAISQDRSSGNTIYF. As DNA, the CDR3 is TGTGCCATCAGTCAGGACAGGTCCTCTGGAAACACCATATATTTT.

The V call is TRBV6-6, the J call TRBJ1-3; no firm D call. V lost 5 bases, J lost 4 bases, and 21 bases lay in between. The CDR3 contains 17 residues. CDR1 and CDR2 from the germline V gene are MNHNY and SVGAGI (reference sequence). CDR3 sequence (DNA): TGTGCCAGCAGTCGGACCGCCGCGGGCGCGCAGGGAAACACCATATATTTT. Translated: CASSRTAAGAQGNTIYF.

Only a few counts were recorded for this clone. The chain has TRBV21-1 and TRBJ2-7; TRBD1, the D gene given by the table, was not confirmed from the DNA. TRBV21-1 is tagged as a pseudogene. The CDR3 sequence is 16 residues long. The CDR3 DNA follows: TGTGCCAGCAGCAAACCCGACAGGCATAGCTCCTACGAGCAGTACTTC. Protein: CASSKPDRHSSYEQYF.

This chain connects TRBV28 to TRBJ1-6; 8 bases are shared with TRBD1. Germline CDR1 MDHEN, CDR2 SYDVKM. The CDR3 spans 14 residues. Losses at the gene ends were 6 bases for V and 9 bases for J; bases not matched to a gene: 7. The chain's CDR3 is CASSPGQGSSPLHF. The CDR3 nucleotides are TGTGCCAGCAGCCCTGGACAGGGTTCTTCACCCCTCCACTTT. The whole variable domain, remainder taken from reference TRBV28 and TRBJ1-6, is DVKVTQSSRYLVKRTGEKVFLECVQDMDHENMFWYRQDPGLGLRLIYFSYDVKMKEKGDIPEGYSVSREKKERFSLILESASTNQTSMYLCASSPGQGSSPLHFGNGTRLTVT.

CDR3 in DNA: TGTGCCAGTTGGGAGGGGTTGAGCTATGGCTACACCTTC. Amino acid sequence: CASWEGLSYGYTF. The chain has TRBV19 and TRBJ1-2; D is possibly TRBD1 (5 bases). Trimming took 8 bases from V and 4 from J, leaving 14 bases between them. The CDR3 sequence is 13 residues long. CDR1 and CDR2 (germline): LNHDA, SQIVND (reference sequence).

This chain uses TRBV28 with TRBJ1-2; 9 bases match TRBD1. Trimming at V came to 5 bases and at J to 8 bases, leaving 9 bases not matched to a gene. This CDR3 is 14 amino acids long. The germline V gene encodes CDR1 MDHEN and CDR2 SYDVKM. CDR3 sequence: CASSEQGALRGYTF. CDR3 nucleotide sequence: TGTGCCAGCAGTGAACAGGGGGCTTTAAGAGGCTACACCTTC.

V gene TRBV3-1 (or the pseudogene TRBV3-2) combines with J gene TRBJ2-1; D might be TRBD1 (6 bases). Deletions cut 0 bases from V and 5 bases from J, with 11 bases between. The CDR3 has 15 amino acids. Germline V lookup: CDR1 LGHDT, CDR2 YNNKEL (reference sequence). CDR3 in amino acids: CASSQDPRGHNEQFF. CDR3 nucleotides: TGTGCCAGCAGCCAAGATCCCAGGGGCCACAATGAGCAGTTCTTC.